This T cell receptor (beta chain) was captured in a study of blood T cell repertoires in COVID-19. Study information: Researchers got acute and convalescent COVID-19 samples from the United States, Italy and Spain. T cells, B-cell-depleted T cells, or PBMCs provided the cDNA or gDNA that served as material.

Source study methods: Cell counts per sample came from amplifying reference gene primers. Sequencing was performed with immunoSEQ multiplex PCR; in TCRdb, only in-frame clones are kept and a portion is missing. That table supplies the V and J calls and clone size; D and trimming were determined from the DNA. The sample consists of around 60,000 clones, more than 80% of them appearing once. The sequenced sample consisted of peripheral blood. This sequence originates from an elderly woman with acute or convalescent COVID-19.

CDR3 bases: TGTGCCAGCAGTCAAATAGGGGGCCCTGGAAACACCATATATTTT. Protein sequence: CASSQIGGPGNTIYF. The V and J genes are TRBV6-5 and TRBJ1-3; 7 bases match TRBD1. Germline V gives CDR1 MNHEY, CDR2 SVGAGI. This CDR3 comprises 15 residues. V gave up 5 bases and J gave up 2 bases; unmatched junction bases: 6.